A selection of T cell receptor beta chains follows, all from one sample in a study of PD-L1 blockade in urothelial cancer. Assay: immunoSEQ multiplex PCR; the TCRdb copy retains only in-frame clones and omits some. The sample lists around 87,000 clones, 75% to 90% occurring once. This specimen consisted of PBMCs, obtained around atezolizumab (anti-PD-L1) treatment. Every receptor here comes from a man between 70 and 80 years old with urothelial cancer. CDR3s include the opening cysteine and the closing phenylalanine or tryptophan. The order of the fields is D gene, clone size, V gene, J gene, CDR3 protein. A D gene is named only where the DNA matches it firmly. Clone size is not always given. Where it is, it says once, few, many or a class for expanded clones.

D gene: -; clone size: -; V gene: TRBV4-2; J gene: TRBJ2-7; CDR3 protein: CASSQDGGTPYEQYF
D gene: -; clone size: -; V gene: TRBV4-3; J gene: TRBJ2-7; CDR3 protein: CASSQHTTAGEPYEQYF
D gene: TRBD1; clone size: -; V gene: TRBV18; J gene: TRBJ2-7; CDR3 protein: CASSPPTGIREQYF
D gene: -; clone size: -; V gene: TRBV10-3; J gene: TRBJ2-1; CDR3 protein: CAISGTGSNEQFF
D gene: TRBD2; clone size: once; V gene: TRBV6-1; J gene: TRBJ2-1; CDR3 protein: CASSERGDNEQFF
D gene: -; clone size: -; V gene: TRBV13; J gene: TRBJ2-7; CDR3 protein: CASSLNRGTYEQYF
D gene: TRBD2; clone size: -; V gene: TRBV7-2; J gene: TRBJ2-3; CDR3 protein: CASSLRLAGGSDTQYF
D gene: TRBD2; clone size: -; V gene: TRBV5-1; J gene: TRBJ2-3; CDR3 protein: CASSSGTSGEPSGTDTQYF
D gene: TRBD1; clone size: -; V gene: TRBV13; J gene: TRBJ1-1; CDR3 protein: CASSLGQMNTEAFF
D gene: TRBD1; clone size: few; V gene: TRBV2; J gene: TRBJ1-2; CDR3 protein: CASRRDRGGRGYTF
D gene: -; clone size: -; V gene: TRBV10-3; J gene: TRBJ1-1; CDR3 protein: CAIQSPQGRENTEAFF
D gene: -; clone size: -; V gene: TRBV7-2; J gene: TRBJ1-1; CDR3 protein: CASSLDWQNTEAFF
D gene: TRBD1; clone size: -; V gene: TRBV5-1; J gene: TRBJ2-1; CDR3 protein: CASSLAGQGGDEQFF
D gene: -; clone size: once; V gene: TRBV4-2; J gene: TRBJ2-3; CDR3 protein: CASSQNPQDTQYF
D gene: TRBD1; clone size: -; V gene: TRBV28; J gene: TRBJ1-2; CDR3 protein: CASSFPTGANYGYTF
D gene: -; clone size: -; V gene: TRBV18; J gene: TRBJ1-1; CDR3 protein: CASSPSSGGAGTEAFF
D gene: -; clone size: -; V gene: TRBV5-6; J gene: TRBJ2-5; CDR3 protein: CASSLGRVRLGTQYF
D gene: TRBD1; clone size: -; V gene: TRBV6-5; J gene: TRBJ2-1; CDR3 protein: CASSADRALYNEQFF
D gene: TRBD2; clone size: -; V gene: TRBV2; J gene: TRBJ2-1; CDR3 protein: CASSDRGRAINEQFF
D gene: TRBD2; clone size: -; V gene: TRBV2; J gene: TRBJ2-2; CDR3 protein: CASSEFGASGRNTGELFF
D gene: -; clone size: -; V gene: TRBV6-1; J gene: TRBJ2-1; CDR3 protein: CASSIETSSYNEQFF
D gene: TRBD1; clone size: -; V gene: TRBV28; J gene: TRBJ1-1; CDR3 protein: CASRPGGANTEAFF
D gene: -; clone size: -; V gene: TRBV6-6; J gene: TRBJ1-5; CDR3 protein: CASSYSTWGGNQPQHF
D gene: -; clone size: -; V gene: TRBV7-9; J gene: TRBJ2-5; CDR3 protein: CASSLGTGRVETQYF
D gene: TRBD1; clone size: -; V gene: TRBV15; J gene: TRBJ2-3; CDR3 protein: CATRQGSNSDTQYF
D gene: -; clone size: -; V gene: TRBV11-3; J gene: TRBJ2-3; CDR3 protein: CASSYRGGHTDTQYF
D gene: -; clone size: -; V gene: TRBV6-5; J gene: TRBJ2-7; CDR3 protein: CASSYHQGRQGEQYF
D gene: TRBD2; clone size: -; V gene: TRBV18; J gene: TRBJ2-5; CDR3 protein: CASSPPGGSRGETQYF
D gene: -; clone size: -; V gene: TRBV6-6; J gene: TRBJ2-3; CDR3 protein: CASSHGARTDTQYF
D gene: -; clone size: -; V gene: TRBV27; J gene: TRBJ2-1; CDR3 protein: CASSLSVYYVLNEQFF
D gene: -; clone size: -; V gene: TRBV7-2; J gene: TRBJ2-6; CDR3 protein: CASSLAGGSGANVLTF
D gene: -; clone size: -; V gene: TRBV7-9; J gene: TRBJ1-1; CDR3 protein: CASTQVNTEAFF
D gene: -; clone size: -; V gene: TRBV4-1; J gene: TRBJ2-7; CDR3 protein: CASSQEGASGSSYEQYF
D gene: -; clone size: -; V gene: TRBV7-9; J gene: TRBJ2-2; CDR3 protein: CASRPGRQNTGELFF
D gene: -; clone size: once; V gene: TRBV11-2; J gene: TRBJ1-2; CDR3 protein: CASSLFQGGYTF
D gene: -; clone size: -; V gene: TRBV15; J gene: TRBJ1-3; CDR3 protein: CATSREGEPSGNTIYF
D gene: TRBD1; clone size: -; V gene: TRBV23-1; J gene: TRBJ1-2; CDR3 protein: CASSGTGDTGGGYGYTF
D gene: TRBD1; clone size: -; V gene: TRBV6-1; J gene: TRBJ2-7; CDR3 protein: CASSATAGTASSYEQYF
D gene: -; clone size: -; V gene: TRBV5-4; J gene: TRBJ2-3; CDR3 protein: CASSLDGSKADTQYF
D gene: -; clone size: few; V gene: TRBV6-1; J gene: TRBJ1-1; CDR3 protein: CASSEVRGRTEAFF
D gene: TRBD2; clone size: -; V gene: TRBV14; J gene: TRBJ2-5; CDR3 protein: CASSPGLAGGETQYF
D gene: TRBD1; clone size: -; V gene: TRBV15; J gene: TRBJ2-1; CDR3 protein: CATSDMGQVTNEQFF
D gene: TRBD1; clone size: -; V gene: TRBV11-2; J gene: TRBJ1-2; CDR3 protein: CASSQGQGGGYTF
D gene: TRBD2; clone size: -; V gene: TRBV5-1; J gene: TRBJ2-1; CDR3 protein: CASSGGLAGDNEQFF
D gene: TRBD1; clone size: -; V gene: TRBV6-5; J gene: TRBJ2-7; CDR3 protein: CASRATGGAEQYF
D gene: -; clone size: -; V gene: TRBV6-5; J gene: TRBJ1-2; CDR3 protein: CASSSPPRAGYGYTF